The rows below give T cell receptor beta chains drawn from one sample of a study of technical replicates of blood from a handful of donors. Measured with immunoSEQ multiplex PCR; TCRdb has only the in-frame clones, and not every one. The sample yields about 79,000 clones, 91% seen once. Sequencing was done on a sample of T cells isolated from PBMCs. These receptor sequences come from a human donor in good health. Some clones in this sample may be carry-over from other donors' samples. Both conserved end residues are part of each CDR3. The order of the fields is D gene, J gene, clone size, V gene, CDR3 protein, CDR3 DNA. D genes are given only for firm matches. Size is stated for part of the rows, as once, few or many counts, or as a class when the clone is expanded.

d_call: TRBD1
j_call: TRBJ2-7
clone_size: NA
v_call: TRBV28
cdr3_aa: CASSLGQASYEQYF
cdr3_nt: TGTGCCAGCAGTTTAGGACAGGCGAGCTACGAGCAGTACTTC

d_call: TRBD1
j_call: TRBJ1-1
clone_size: NA
v_call: TRBV29-1
cdr3_aa: CSMEGTGPSEAFF
cdr3_nt: TGCAGCATGGAGGGGACAGGGCCGAGTGAAGCTTTCTTT

d_call: NA
j_call: TRBJ1-1
clone_size: NA
v_call: TRBV18
cdr3_aa: CASSRRGTEAFF
cdr3_nt: TGTGCCAGCTCACGAAGAGGTACTGAAGCTTTCTTT

d_call: TRBD1
j_call: TRBJ1-4
clone_size: NA
v_call: TRBV6-6
cdr3_aa: CASRNSQGEMEKLFF
cdr3_nt: TGTGCCAGCAGAAACTCACAGGGGGAGATGGAAAAACTGTTTTTT

d_call: NA
j_call: TRBJ2-1
clone_size: NA
v_call: TRBV19
cdr3_aa: CASSGPGIYEQFF
cdr3_nt: TGTGCCAGTAGTGGGCCAGGGATCTATGAGCAGTTCTTC

d_call: NA
j_call: TRBJ2-7
clone_size: once
v_call: TRBV27
cdr3_aa: CASSPGMTYEQYF
cdr3_nt: TGTGCCAGCAGCCCGGGGATGACCTACGAGCAGTACTTC

d_call: TRBD1
j_call: TRBJ1-2
clone_size: once
v_call: TRBV7-2
cdr3_aa: CASSPGPGQGNGYTF
cdr3_nt: TGTGCCAGCAGCCCGGGACCGGGACAGGGAAATGGCTACACCTTC

d_call: TRBD2
j_call: TRBJ2-7
clone_size: NA
v_call: TRBV6-5
cdr3_aa: CASSYSREAPVYEQYF
cdr3_nt: TGTGCCAGCAGTTACTCTCGGGAGGCCCCTGTTTACGAGCAGTACTTC

d_call: NA
j_call: TRBJ1-2
clone_size: NA
v_call: TRBV5-6
cdr3_aa: CASSLRGLSGYTF
cdr3_nt: TGTGCCAGCAGCCTCCGGGGTTTAAGCGGCTACACCTTC

d_call: TRBD1
j_call: TRBJ1-4
clone_size: NA
v_call: TRBV5-1
cdr3_aa: CASSLGQGNEKLFF
cdr3_nt: TGCGCCAGCAGCTTGGGACAGGGTAACGAAAAACTGTTTTTT

d_call: NA
j_call: TRBJ2-2
clone_size: NA
v_call: TRBV11-2
cdr3_aa: CASSLEWSTGELFF
cdr3_nt: TGTGCCAGCAGCTTAGAGTGGAGCACCGGGGAGCTGTTTTTT

d_call: NA
j_call: TRBJ1-2
clone_size: NA
v_call: TRBV7-9
cdr3_aa: CASSSLFPGYTF
cdr3_nt: TGTGCCAGCAGCTCCTTATTTCCCGGCTACACCTTC

d_call: NA
j_call: TRBJ1-1
clone_size: NA
v_call: TRBV5-1
cdr3_aa: CASSSGQLMNTEAFF
cdr3_nt: TGCGCCAGCAGCTCCGGACAGCTCATGAACACTGAAGCTTTCTTT

d_call: NA
j_call: TRBJ2-7
clone_size: NA
v_call: TRBV7-9
cdr3_aa: CASSLALGRGMDEQYF
cdr3_nt: TGTGCCAGCAGCTTAGCTTTGGGCAGGGGAATGGACGAGCAGTACTTC

d_call: TRBD2
j_call: TRBJ2-2
clone_size: NA
v_call: TRBV2
cdr3_aa: CASMGLAGWFSSDTGELFF
cdr3_nt: TGTGCCAGCATGGGACTAGCGGGATGGTTTAGCTCGGACACCGGGGAGCTGTTTTTT

d_call: TRBD2
j_call: TRBJ2-7
clone_size: NA
v_call: TRBV19
cdr3_aa: CASSIGSGRTYEQYF
cdr3_nt: TGTGCCAGTAGTATAGGTAGCGGGAGGACCTACGAGCAGTACTTC

d_call: TRBD1
j_call: TRBJ1-5
clone_size: NA
v_call: TRBV30
cdr3_aa: CAWSADRGGNQPQHF
cdr3_nt: TGTGCCTGGAGTGCGGACAGGGGAGGCAATCAGCCCCAGCATTTT

d_call: TRBD2
j_call: TRBJ2-1
clone_size: NA
v_call: TRBV19
cdr3_aa: CASRTSGRGNEQFF
cdr3_nt: TGTGCCAGTAGGACTAGCGGGAGGGGCAATGAGCAGTTCTTC

d_call: NA
j_call: TRBJ1-2
clone_size: NA
v_call: TRBV19
cdr3_aa: CASSSQGFEDYGYTF
cdr3_nt: TGTGCCAGTAGTTCACAGGGCTTTGAGGACTATGGCTACACCTTC

d_call: NA
j_call: TRBJ2-7
clone_size: NA
v_call: TRBV18
cdr3_aa: CASSPLSSYEQYF
cdr3_nt: TGTGCCAGCTCACCTCTGAGCTCCTACGAGCAGTACTTC

d_call: NA
j_call: TRBJ2-7
clone_size: NA
v_call: TRBV5-4
cdr3_aa: CASAGGLGYEQYF
cdr3_nt: TGTGCCAGCGCCGGAGGGTTAGGTTACGAGCAGTACTTC

d_call: TRBD2
j_call: TRBJ2-3
clone_size: NA
v_call: TRBV5-4
cdr3_aa: CASRRELLAGGVHTQYF
cdr3_nt: TGTGCCAGCAGGCGGGAATTACTAGCGGGAGGGGTACATACGCAGTATTTT

d_call: TRBD1
j_call: TRBJ2-3
clone_size: once
v_call: TRBV4-1
cdr3_aa: CASSRDRGYTQYF
cdr3_nt: TGCGCCAGCAGCCGGGACAGGGGGTATACGCAGTATTTT

d_call: TRBD2
j_call: TRBJ2-2
clone_size: NA
v_call: TRBV29-1
cdr3_aa: CSARTGLAGDTGELFF
cdr3_nt: TGCAGCGCCCGAACGGGACTAGCGGGGGACACCGGGGAGCTGTTTTTT

d_call: TRBD1
j_call: TRBJ2-5
clone_size: NA
v_call: TRBV10-3
cdr3_aa: CAIRQETGTGTGETQYF
cdr3_nt: TGTGCCATCAGACAAGAAACCGGGACAGGGACGGGAGAGACCCAGTACTTC

d_call: TRBD1
j_call: TRBJ1-3
clone_size: once
v_call: TRBV2
cdr3_aa: CASSGQGSGNTIYF
cdr3_nt: TGTGCCAGCAGTGGACAGGGCTCTGGAAACACCATATATTTT

d_call: NA
j_call: TRBJ1-2
clone_size: NA
v_call: TRBV4-1
cdr3_aa: CASSQADTPPGYTF
cdr3_nt: TGCGCCAGCAGCCAAGCGGACACCCCTCCAGGCTACACCTTC

d_call: TRBD2
j_call: TRBJ2-2
clone_size: NA
v_call: TRBV9
cdr3_aa: CASSLSTSGRTGELFF
cdr3_nt: TGTGCCAGCAGCCTAAGTACGAGCGGGAGGACCGGGGAGCTGTTTTTT

d_call: TRBD1
j_call: TRBJ1-3
clone_size: NA
v_call: TRBV7-6
cdr3_aa: CASSLTGGSGNTIYF
cdr3_nt: TGTGCCAGCAGCCTGACAGGGGGCTCTGGAAACACCATATATTTT

d_call: TRBD1
j_call: TRBJ2-6
clone_size: NA
v_call: TRBV5-1
cdr3_aa: CASSHNPGTGVSGANVLTF
cdr3_nt: TGCGCCAGCAGCCACAACCCCGGGACAGGGGTCTCTGGGGCCAACGTCCTGACTTTC

d_call: TRBD2
j_call: TRBJ2-1
clone_size: NA
v_call: TRBV7-2
cdr3_aa: CASSQRSSGYAYNEQFF
cdr3_nt: TGTGCCAGCAGCCAAAGGTCTAGCGGGTACGCCTACAATGAGCAGTTCTTC

d_call: NA
j_call: TRBJ2-7
clone_size: NA
v_call: TRBV19
cdr3_aa: CASSSGKPLEQYF
cdr3_nt: TGTGCCAGTAGTTCAGGGAAACCCCTCGAGCAGTACTTC

d_call: TRBD1
j_call: TRBJ2-1
clone_size: NA
v_call: TRBV30
cdr3_aa: CAWISDRGYEQFF
cdr3_nt: TGTGCCTGGATAAGTGACAGGGGTTATGAGCAGTTCTTC

d_call: NA
j_call: TRBJ2-2
clone_size: NA
v_call: TRBV4-1
cdr3_aa: CASSRGNRDTGELFF
cdr3_nt: TGCGCCAGCAGCAGAGGCAATCGCGACACCGGGGAGCTGTTTTTT

d_call: TRBD1
j_call: TRBJ2-4
clone_size: once
v_call: TRBV7-8
cdr3_aa: CASSLGDRGREGGIQYF
cdr3_nt: TGTGCCAGCAGCTTAGGAGACAGGGGGCGTGAGGGCGGCATTCAGTACTTC

d_call: TRBD1
j_call: TRBJ2-1
clone_size: once
v_call: TRBV6-5
cdr3_aa: CASSSGQALNEQFF
cdr3_nt: TGTGCCAGCAGTTCCGGACAGGCTCTCAATGAGCAGTTCTTC

d_call: NA
j_call: TRBJ2-5
clone_size: NA
v_call: TRBV27
cdr3_aa: CASSFTDKQETQYF
cdr3_nt: TGTGCCAGCAGTTTTACTGACAAACAAGAGACCCAGTACTTC

d_call: NA
j_call: TRBJ2-1
clone_size: NA
v_call: TRBV21-1
cdr3_aa: CAIPHRGYTDEQFF
cdr3_nt: TGTGCCATACCCCACAGGGGCTATACGGATGAGCAGTTCTTC

d_call: NA
j_call: TRBJ1-1
clone_size: NA
v_call: TRBV7-9
cdr3_aa: CASSPLTDTEAFF
cdr3_nt: TGTGCCAGCAGCCCTCTGACAGACACTGAAGCTTTCTTT